Listed below are T cell receptor beta chains from one sample, sequenced in a study of shared clonotypes between healthy human individuals. Generated by immunoSEQ multiplex PCR, the TCRdb table keeps only in-frame clones and is missing some. The sample lists hundreds of thousands of clones, about 91% seen once, with around 24% in the top ten. What was sequenced was naive CD8+ T cells sorted from blood. Receptor source: a man younger than 45 in good health. The CDR3 runs from the conserved cysteine through the conserved F or W. A D gene is named only where the DNA matches it firmly.

length,J,D,V,DNA,CDR3
13,TRBJ1-1,-,TRBV18,TGTGCCAGCTCACCCCAGGGGTACACTGAAGCTTTCTTT,CASSPQGYTEAFF
9,TRBJ1-1,-,TRBV9,TGTGCCAGCAGCGCCTTACCCGTCTTT,CASSALPVF
12,TRBJ2-7,-,TRBV19,TGTGCCAGTAGTCGGCCTCCCTACGAGCAGTACTTC,CASSRPPYEQYF
15,TRBJ2-2,-,TRBV7-8,TGTGCCAGCAGCCTAAACTTGAGGCGCAGCGGGGAGCTGTTTTTT,CASSLNLRRSGELFF
16,TRBJ2-6,-,TRBV11-1,TGTGCCAGCAGCGAGACAGGTGTCTCTGGGGCCAACGTCCTGACTTTC,CASSETGVSGANVLTF
15,TRBJ2-5,-,TRBV5-1,TGCGCCAGCAGCAGGAGGACGGACGGTGAAGAGACCCAGTACTTC,CASSRRTDGEETQYF
15,TRBJ1-2,TRBD1,TRBV7-3,TGTGCCAGCAGCTGGGGACAGGGCACTGGGTATGGCTACACCTTC,CASSWGQGTGYGYTF
17,TRBJ2-1,-,TRBV6-1,TGTGCCAGCAGTGAAGCCGGGGGTGGGGTATACTTTAATGAGCAGTTCTTC,CASSEAGGGVYFNEQFF
14,TRBJ2-7,TRBD1,TRBV10-3,TGTGCCATCAGTGATGACAGGGGCGCCTACGAGCAGTACTTC,CAISDDRGAYEQYF
15,TRBJ1-5,TRBD1,TRBV28,TGTGCCAGCAGCTCGATCCTACAGGGGCGGCAGCCCCAGCATTTT,CASSSILQGRQPQHF
13,TRBJ1-5,-,TRBV7-9,TGTGCCAGCAGCTTAGGATCGGGCCAGCCCCAGCATTTT,CASSLGSGQPQHF
13,TRBJ2-1,-,TRBV27,TGTGCCAGCAGTTTATCCGTGGGGAATGAGCAGTTCTTC,CASSLSVGNEQFF
12,TRBJ2-7,-,TRBV5-6,TGTGCCAGCAGCTCGGGTGACTACGAGCAGTACTTC,CASSSGDYEQYF
15,TRBJ2-7,TRBD1,TRBV19,TGTGCCAGTAGTATAAAAGGGGGCGTGGTCTACGAGCAGTACTTC,CASSIKGGVVYEQYF
14,TRBJ1-1,-,TRBV4-1,TGCGCCAGCAGCCAAGTAGAAGGGGGCACTGAAGCTTTCTTT,CASSQVEGGTEAFF
16,TRBJ2-7,-,TRBV7-8,TGTGCCAGCAGGATACTCGGGGGATCCCTCCCCTACGAGCAGTACTTC,CASRILGGSLPYEQYF
20,TRBJ1-5,TRBD1,TRBV28,TGTGCCAGCATTTCCCTTTATTTGGACAGGCTCGAATATAGCAATCAGCCCCAGCATTTT,CASISLYLDRLEYSNQPQHF
15,TRBJ2-2,-,TRBV19,TGTGCCAGTAGTATAGATCTGAACGGTTACGGGGAGCTGTTTTTT,CASSIDLNGYGELFF
15,TRBJ2-3,-,TRBV9,TGTGCCAGCAGCGTACAGGGAGCATTGTCGAATACGCAGTATTTT,CASSVQGALSNTQYF
16,TRBJ2-7,-,TRBV4-3,TGCGCCAGCAGCCAAGATCGTAATAGCGGCTCTTACGAGCAGTACTTC,CASSQDRNSGSYEQYF
13,TRBJ2-7,TRBD1,TRBV29-1,TGCAGCGTCGGGACAGGGGTATTGTACGAGCAGTACTTC,CSVGTGVLYEQYF
15,TRBJ1-4,-,TRBV5-3,TGTGCCAGAAGCTTGGAAGCAGGGTTTAAGGAAAAACTGTTTTTT,CARSLEAGFKEKLFF
14,TRBJ2-1,TRBD2,TRBV7-3,TGTGCCAGCAGCTTTGGGCTAGCGGGAGCTGAGCAGTTCTTC,CASSFGLAGAEQFF
14,TRBJ1-2,-,TRBV27,TGTGCCAGCAGTTCAGGGATCGGTAACTATGGCTACACCTTC,CASSSGIGNYGYTF
15,TRBJ2-1,TRBD2,TRBV9,TGTGCCAGCAGCGACGGGAGGACGAACTACAATGAGCAGTTCTTC,CASSDGRTNYNEQFF
12,TRBJ1-2,-,TRBV28,TGTGCCAGCAGTTTAGGTGGGATGGGCTACACCTTC,CASSLGGMGYTF
12,TRBJ2-2,-,TRBV6-5,TGTGCCAGCAGTTGGAACTCGGGGGAGCTGTTTTTT,CASSWNSGELFF